The 5 T cell receptor beta chains below were found in one sample sequenced in a study of T cells in narcolepsy. Sequencing was performed with immunoSEQ multiplex PCR; in TCRdb, only in-frame clones are kept and a portion is missing. The sample has around 24,000 clones; 84% are singletons. Sequencing input: CD45RA- memory CD4+ T cells from PBMCs. All receptors come from a human donor with narcolepsy.

This clone was seen once. The chain joins TRBV28 to TRBJ2-7, with TRBD2 identical over 9 bases. This CDR3 comprises 15 residues. Germline CDR1 and CDR2: MDHEN and SYDVKM. V lost 7 bases to trimming and J lost 5 bases; unmatched junction nucleotides: 12. CDR3 DNA sequence: TGTGCCAGCACTACCGGCGGGAGGGCCGCCAACGAGCAGTACTTC. Translated, it gives CASTTGGRAANEQYF.

This chain joins TRBV6-5 and TRBJ2-1; no reliable D call. Germline CDR1 reads MNHEY; CDR2 reads SVGAGI. The CDR3 runs to 13 residues. V shed 8 bases and J shed 8 bases, with 16 bases lying between them. CDR3 nucleotides: TGTGCCAGCCGACGGCCAGTCCAACATGAGCAGTTCTTC. Residues: CASRRPVQHEQFF.

This rearrangement joins TRBV18 to TRBJ2-5; D possibly corresponds to TRBD2 (6 bases). The J call is in doubt because the DNA end fits TRBJ2-7 better. This CDR3 is built from 14 residues. CDR1 and CDR2 (germline): KGHSH, LQKENI. The CDR3 loop is CASSSSGRTYEQYF. DNA of the CDR3: TGTGCCAGCTCAAGTAGCGGCAGAACCTACGAGCAGTACTTC.

This chain uses TRBV19 with TRBJ1-2, with D uncertain. Trimming removed 3 bases at V and 2 bases at J, with 4 bases between. Germline CDR1 and CDR2: LNHDA and SQIVND (reference sequence). The CDR3 extends over 12 amino acids. Here the CDR3 reads CASSIINYGYTF. As DNA, the CDR3 is TGTGCCAGTAGTATCATCAACTATGGCTACACCTTC.

The genes are TRBV11-1 and TRBJ1-1; D uncertain. This CDR3 has 13 residues. Trimming cost V 0 bases and J 4 bases, with 6 bases left between them. From germline, CDR1 is SGHAT and CDR2 FQDESV (reference sequence). The chain's CDR3 is CASSLARGTEAFF. CDR3 bases: TGTGCCAGCAGCTTAGCGCGAGGCACTGAAGCTTTCTTT. Full variable domain (remainder filled in from reference TRBV11-1 and TRBJ1-1): EAEVAQSPRYKITEKSQAVAFWCDPISGHATLYWYRQILGQGPELLVQFQDESVVDDSQLPKDRFSAERLKGVDSTLKIQPAELGDSAMYLCASSLARGTEAFFGQGTRLTVV.